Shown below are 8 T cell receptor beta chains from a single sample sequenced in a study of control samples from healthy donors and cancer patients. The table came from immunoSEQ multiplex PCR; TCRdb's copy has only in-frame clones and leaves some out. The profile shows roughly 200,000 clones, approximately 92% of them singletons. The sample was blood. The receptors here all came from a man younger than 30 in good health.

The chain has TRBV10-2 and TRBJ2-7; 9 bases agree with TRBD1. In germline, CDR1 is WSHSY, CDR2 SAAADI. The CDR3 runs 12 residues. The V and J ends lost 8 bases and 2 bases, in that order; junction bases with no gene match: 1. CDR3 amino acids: CASRQGAYEQYF. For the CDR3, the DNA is TGCGCCAGCCGACAGGGGGCCTACGAGCAGTACTTC.

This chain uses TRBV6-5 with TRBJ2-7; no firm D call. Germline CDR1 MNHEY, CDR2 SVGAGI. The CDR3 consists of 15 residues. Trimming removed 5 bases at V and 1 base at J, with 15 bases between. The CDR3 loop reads CASSQILDWSYEQYF. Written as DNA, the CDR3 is TGTGCCAGCAGTCAAATTTTGGATTGGTCCTACGAGCAGTACTTC.

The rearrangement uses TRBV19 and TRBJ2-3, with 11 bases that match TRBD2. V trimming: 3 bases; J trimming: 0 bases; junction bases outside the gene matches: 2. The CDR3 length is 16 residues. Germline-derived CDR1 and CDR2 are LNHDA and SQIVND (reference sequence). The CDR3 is CASSISSGGSTDTQYF. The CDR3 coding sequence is TGTGCCAGTAGTATTTCTAGCGGGGGGAGCACAGATACGCAGTATTTT.

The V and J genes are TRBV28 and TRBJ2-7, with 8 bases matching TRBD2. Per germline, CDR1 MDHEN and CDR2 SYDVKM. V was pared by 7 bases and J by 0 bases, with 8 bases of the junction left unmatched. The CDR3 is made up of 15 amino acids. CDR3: CASTARGGSSYEQYF. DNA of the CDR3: TGTGCCAGCACCGCACGGGGGGGAAGCTCCTACGAGCAGTACTTC.

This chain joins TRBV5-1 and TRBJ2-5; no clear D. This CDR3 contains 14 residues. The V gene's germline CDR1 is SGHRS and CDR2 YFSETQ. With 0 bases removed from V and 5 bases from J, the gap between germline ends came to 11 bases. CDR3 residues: CASSLERRAETQYF. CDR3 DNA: TGCGCCAGCAGCTTGGAACGACGAGCCGAGACCCAGTACTTC.

CDR3 nucleotides: TGTGCCACCAGCGGAACAGGGACTGGGGCCAACGTCCTGACTTTC. Protein product: CATSGTGTGANVLTF. The rearrangement uses TRBV15 and TRBJ2-6; possibly TRBD1 for D (6 bases). The V gene's germline CDR1 is LNHNV and CDR2 YYDKDF (reference sequence). Trimming removed 5 bases from V and 2 bases from J, with 10 bases in between. The CDR3 has 15 residues.

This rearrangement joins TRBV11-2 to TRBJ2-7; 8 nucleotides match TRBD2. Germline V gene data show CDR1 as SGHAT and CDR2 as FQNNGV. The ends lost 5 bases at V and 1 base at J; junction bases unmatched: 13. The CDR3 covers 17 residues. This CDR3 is CASSEFPPSGGSYEQYF. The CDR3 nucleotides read TGTGCCAGCAGCGAGTTTCCGCCCAGCGGGGGATCCTACGAGCAGTACTTC.

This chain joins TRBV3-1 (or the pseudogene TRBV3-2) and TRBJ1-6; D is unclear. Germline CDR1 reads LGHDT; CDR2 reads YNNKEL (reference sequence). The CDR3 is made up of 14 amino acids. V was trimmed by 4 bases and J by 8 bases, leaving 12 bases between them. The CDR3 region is CASSPRLRDSPLHF. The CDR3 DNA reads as TGTGCCAGCAGCCCCAGGCTAAGGGATTCACCCCTCCACTTT.